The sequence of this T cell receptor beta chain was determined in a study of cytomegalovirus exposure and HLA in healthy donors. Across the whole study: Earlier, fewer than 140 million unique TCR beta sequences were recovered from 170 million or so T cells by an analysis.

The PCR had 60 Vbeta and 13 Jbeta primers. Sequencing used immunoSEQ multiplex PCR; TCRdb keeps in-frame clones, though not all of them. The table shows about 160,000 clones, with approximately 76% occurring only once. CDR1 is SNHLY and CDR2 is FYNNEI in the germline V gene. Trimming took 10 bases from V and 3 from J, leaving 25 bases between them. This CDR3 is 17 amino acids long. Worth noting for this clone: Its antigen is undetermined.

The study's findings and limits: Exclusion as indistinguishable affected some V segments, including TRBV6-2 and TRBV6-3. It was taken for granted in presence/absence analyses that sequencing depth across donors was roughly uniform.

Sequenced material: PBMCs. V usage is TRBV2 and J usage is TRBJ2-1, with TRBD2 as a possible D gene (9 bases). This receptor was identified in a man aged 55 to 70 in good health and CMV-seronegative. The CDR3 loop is CATKSGGAGGIYNEQFF. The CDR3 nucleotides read TGTGCCACCAAATCAGGGGGCGCGGGGGGGATCTACAATGAGCAGTTCTTC.